Listed here are 6 T cell receptor beta chains from one sample, sequenced in a study of T cell changes during pregnancy in multiple sclerosis. Method: immunoSEQ multiplex PCR; TCRdb's copy keeps in-frame clones and lacks some. The table records about 80,000 clones, 92% of them present only once. Sequencing used peripheral blood, obtained before pregnancy. These receptors were collected from a female donor with multiple sclerosis, enrolled in a pregnancy study.

This clone was observed a single time. The chain recombines TRBV4-1 with TRBJ1-3, with a tentative D call TRBD1 (6 bases). Trimming removed 1 base at V and 9 bases at J, with 16 bases between. The CDR3 extends over 15 amino acids. The germline V gene has CDR1 MGHRA and CDR2 YSYEKL. CDR3: CASSQGWQGRGTIYF. In nucleotides, the CDR3 is TGCGCCAGCAGCCAAGGGTGGCAGGGGAGAGGCACCATATATTTT.

The chain joins TRBV7-3 to TRBJ1-1; D is undetermined. Trimming removed 5 bases from V and 3 bases from J, with 13 bases in between. The CDR3 runs to 14 residues. Germline CDR1 is SGHTA and CDR2 is FQGTGA. In DNA form, the CDR3 reads TGTGCCAGCAGCGGGAGAATGGGGTACACTGAAGCTTTCTTT. Translating it yields CASSGRMGYTEAFF. The complete variable domain, with remaining parts taken from reference TRBV7-3 and TRBJ1-1, reads GAGVSQTPSNKVTEKGKYVELRCDPISGHTALYWYRQSLGQGPEFLIYFQGTGAADDSGLPNDRFFAVRPEGSVSTLKIQRTERGDSAVYLCASSGRMGYTEAFFGQGTRLTVV.

Concerning this clone: One junction end disagrees with the germline gene, perhaps due to a read error. The chain uses TRBV7-2 and TRBJ2-7, with no clear D. This CDR3 is built from 13 residues. Germline V gene sequence: CDR1 SGHTA, CDR2 FQGNSA. The CDR3 sequence: CASSRSISYEQYF. The CDR3 DNA sequence: TGTGCCAGCAGCCGTAGTATTTCCTATGAGCAGTACTTC.

The rearrangement joins TRBV6-1 to TRBJ1-6; D is uncertain. The CDR3 sequence is 13 residues long. Germline CDR1 is MNHNS and CDR2 is SASEGT. Trimming left V 4 bases short and J 8 bases short, with 9 bases between. CDR3 sequence reads: CASSGNSYSPLHF. CDR3 sequence (DNA): TGTGCCAGCAGTGGTAACAGTTATTCACCCCTCCACTTT.

V gene TRBV7-8 combines with J gene TRBJ1-2; 11 nucleotides line up with TRBD1. Per germline, CDR1 SGHVS and CDR2 FQNEAQ. The CDR3 totals 14 residues. J gave up 8 bases and V 5 bases, and 7 bases lay outside the gene matches. CDR3 region: CASSIRDRGDGYTF. CDR3 nucleotide sequence: TGTGCCAGCAGCATCCGGGACAGGGGGGACGGCTACACCTTC. The whole variable domain, remainder taken from reference TRBV7-8 and TRBJ1-2, is GAGVSQSPRYKVAKRGQDVALRCDPISGHVSLFWYQQALGQGPEFLTYFQNEAQLDKSGLPSDRFFAERPEGSVSTLKIQRTQQEDSAVYLCASSIRDRGDGYTFGSGTRLTVV.

This clone was seen just once. The chain combines TRBV7-8 with TRBJ1-1, with 8 bases matching TRBD1. Germline CDR1 SGHVS, CDR2 FQNEAQ. The ends lost 5 bases at V and 4 bases at J; junction bases unmatched: 6. The CDR3 loop spans 14 amino acids. The CDR3 is CASSPGQGGTEAFF. The CDR3 bases are TGTGCCAGCAGCCCCGGACAGGGAGGCACTGAAGCTTTCTTT.